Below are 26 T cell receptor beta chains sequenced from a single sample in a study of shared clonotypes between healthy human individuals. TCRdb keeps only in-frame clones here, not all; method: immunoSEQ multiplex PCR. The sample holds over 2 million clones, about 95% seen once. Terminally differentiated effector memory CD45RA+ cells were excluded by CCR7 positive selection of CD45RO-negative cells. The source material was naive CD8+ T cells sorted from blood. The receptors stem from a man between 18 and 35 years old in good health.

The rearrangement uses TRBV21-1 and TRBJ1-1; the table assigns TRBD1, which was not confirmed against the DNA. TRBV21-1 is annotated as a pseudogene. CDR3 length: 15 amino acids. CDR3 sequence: CASSKGEGAGTEAFF. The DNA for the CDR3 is TGTGCCAGCAGCAAAGGAGAAGGGGCTGGCACTGAAGCTTTCTTT.

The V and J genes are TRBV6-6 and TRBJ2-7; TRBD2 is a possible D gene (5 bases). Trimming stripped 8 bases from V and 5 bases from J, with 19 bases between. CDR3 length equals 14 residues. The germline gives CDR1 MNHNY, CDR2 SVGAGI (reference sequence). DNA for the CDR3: TGTGCCAGCTCCCTACTAGGGATGCCTGACGAGCAGTACTTC. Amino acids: CASSLLGMPDEQYF.

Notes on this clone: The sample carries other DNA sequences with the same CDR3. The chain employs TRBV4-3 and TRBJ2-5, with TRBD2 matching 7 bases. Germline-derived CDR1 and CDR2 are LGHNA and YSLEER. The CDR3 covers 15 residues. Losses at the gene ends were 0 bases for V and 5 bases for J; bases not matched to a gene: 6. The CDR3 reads CASSQDLGEGETQYF. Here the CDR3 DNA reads TGCGCCAGCAGCCAAGATCTGGGGGAGGGCGAGACCCAGTACTTC.

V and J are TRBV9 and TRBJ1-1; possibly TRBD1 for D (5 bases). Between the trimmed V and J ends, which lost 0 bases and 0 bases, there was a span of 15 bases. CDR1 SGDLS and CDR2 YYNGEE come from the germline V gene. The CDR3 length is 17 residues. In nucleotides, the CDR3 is TGTGCCAGCAGCGTAGGTGACACAGGTACGTTGAACACTGAAGCTTTCTTT. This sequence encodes CASSVGDTGTLNTEAFF. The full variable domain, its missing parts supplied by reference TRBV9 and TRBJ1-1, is DSGVTQTPKHLITATGQRVTLRCSPRSGDLSVYWYQQSLDQGLQFLIQYYNGEERAKGNILERFSAQQFPDLHSELNLSSLELGDSALYFCASSVGDTGTLNTEAFFGQGTRLTVV.

CDR3 sequence: CASSPWTGDGQPQHF. In DNA, the CDR3 is TGTGCCAGCAGTCCCTGGACAGGGGATGGTCAGCCCCAGCATTTT. This chain uses TRBV27 with TRBJ1-5; 9 positions agree with TRBD1. The CDR3 contains 15 residues. The germline gives CDR1 MNHEY, CDR2 SMNVEV (reference sequence). The V gene end was trimmed by 5 bases and the J gene end by 6 bases; junction bases not matched to a gene: 8.

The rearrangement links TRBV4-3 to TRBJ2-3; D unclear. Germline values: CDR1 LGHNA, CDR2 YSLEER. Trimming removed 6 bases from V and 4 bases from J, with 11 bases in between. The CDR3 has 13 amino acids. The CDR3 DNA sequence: TGCGCCAGCAGTGGAACCTTCGCAGATACGCAGTATTTT. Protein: CASSGTFADTQYF.

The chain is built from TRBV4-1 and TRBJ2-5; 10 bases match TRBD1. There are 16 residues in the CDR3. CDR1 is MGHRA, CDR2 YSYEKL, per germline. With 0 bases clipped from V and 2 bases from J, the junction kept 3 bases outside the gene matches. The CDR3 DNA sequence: TGCGCCAGCAGCCAAGATGGGGGACAGGGGCAAGAGACCCAGTACTTC. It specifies CASSQDGGQGQETQYF.

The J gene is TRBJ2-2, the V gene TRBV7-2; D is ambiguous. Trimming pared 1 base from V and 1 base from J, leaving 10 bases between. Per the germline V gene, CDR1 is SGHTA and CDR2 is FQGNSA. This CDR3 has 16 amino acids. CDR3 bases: TGTGCCAGCAGCTTAGTCCGACTGCAGAACACCGGGGAGCTGTTTTTT. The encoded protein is CASSLVRLQNTGELFF.

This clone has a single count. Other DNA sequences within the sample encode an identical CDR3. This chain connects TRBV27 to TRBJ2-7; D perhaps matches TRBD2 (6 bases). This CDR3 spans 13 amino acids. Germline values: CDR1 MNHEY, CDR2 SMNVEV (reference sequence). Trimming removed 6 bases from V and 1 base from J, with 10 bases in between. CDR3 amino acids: CASSAGGSYEQYF. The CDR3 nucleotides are TGTGCCAGCAGCGCCGGGGGATCCTACGAGCAGTACTTC.

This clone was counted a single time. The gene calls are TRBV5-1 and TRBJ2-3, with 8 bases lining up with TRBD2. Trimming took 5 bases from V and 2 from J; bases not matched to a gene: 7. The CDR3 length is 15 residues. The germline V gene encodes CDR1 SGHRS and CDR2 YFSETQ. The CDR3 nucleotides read TGCGCCAGCAGACGGACTAGCCTACTCACAGATACGCAGTATTTT. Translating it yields CASRRTSLLTDTQYF.

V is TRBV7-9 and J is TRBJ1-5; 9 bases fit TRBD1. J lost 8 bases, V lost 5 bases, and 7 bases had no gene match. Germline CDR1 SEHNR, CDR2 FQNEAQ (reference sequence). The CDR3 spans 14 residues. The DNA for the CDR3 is TGTGCCAGCAGCCTCACAGGGGGCGTGGAGCCCCAGCATTTT. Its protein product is CASSLTGGVEPQHF. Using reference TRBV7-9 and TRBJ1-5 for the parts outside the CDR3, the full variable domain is DTGVSQNPRHKITKRGQNVTFRCDPISEHNRLYWYRQTLGQGPEFLTYFQNEAQLEKSRLLSDRFSAERPKGSFSTLEIQRTEQGDSAMYLCASSLTGGVEPQHFGDGTRLSIL.

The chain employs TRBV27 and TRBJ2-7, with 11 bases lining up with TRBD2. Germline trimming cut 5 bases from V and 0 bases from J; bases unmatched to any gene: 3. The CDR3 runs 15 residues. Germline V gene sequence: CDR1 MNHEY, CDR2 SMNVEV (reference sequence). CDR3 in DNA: TGTGCCAGCAGTGCTAGCGGGGGGATCTCCTACGAGCAGTACTTC. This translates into CASSASGGISYEQYF.

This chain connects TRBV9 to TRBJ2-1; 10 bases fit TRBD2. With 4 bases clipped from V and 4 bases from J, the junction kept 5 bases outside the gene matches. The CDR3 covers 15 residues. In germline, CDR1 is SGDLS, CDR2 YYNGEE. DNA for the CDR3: TGTGCCAGCAGCCCCACTAGCGGGGCGTACAATGAGCAGTTCTTC. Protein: CASSPTSGAYNEQFF.

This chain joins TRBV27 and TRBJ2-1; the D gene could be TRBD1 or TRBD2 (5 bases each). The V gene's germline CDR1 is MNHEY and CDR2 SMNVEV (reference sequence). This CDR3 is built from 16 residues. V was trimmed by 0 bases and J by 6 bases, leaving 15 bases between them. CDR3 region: CASSLSKGTPSNEQFF. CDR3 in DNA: TGTGCCAGCAGTTTATCGAAGGGGACGCCTTCCAATGAGCAGTTCTTC.

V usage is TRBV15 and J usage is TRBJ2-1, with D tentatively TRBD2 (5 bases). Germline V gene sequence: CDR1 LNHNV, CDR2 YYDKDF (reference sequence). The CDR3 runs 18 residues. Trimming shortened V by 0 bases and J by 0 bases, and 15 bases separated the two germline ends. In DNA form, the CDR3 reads TGTGCCACCAGCAGAGATCCAGGCGGGCCCTCCTCCTACAATGAGCAGTTCTTC. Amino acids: CATSRDPGGPSSYNEQFF.

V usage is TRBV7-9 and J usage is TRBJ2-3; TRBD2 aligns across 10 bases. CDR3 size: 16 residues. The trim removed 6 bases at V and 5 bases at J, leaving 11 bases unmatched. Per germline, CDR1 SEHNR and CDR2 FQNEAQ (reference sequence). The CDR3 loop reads CASSTLAGGGGDTQYF. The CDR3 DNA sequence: TGTGCCAGCAGTACTTTAGCGGGAGGTGGAGGAGATACGCAGTATTTT.

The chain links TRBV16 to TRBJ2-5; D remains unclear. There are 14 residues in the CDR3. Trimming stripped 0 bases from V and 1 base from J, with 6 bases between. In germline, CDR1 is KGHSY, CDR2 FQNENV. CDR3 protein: CASSQSDFQETQYF. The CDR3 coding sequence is TGTGCCAGCAGCCAATCGGATTTCCAAGAGACCCAGTACTTC.

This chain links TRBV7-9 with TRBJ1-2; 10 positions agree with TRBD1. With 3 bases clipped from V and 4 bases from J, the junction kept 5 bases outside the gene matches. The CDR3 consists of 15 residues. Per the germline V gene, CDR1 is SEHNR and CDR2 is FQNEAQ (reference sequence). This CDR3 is CASSLGQGYPYGYTF. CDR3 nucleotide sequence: TGTGCCAGCAGCTTGGGACAGGGGTATCCCTATGGCTACACCTTC.

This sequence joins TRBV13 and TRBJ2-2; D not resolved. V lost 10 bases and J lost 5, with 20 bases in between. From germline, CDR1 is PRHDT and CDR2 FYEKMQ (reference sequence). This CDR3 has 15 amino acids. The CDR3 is CATQRVNGNTGELFF. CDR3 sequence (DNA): TGTGCCACCCAAAGGGTAAATGGGAATACCGGGGAGCTGTTTTTT.

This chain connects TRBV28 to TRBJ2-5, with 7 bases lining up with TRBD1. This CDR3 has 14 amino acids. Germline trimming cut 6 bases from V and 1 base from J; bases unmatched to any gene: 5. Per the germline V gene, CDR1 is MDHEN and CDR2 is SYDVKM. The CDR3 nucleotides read TGTGCCAGCAGCACCGACAGGGCCCAAGAGACCCAGTACTTC. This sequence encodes CASSTDRAQETQYF. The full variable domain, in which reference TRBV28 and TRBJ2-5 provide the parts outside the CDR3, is DVKVTQSSRYLVKRTGEKVFLECVQDMDHENMFWYRQDPGLGLRLIYFSYDVKMKEKGDIPEGYSVSREKKERFSLILESASTNQTSMYLCASSTDRAQETQYFGPGTRLLVL.

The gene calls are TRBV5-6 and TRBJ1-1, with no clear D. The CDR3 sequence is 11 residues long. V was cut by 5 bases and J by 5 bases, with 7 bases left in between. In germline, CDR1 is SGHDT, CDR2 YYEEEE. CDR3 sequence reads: CASSHLTEAFF. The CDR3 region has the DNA TGTGCCAGCAGTCACCTAACTGAAGCTTTCTTT.

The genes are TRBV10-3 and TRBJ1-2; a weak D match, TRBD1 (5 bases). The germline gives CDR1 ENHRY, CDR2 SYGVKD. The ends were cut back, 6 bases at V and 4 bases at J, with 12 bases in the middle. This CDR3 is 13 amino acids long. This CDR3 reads CAIRDDSFYGYTF. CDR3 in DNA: TGTGCCATCAGAGACGACAGTTTCTATGGCTACACCTTC.

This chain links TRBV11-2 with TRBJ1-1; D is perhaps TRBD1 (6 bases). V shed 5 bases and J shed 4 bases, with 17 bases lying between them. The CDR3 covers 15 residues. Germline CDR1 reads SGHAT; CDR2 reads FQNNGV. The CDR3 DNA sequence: TGTGCCAGCAGCCCTTACAATCTAGGGGGCACTGAAGCTTTCTTT. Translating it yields CASSPYNLGGTEAFF. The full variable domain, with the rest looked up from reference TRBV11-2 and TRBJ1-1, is EAGVAQSPRYKIIEKRQSVAFWCNPISGHATLYWYQQILGQGPKLLIQFQNNGVVDDSQLPKDRFSAERLKGVDSTLKIQPAKLEDSAVYLCASSPYNLGGTEAFFGQGTRLTVV.

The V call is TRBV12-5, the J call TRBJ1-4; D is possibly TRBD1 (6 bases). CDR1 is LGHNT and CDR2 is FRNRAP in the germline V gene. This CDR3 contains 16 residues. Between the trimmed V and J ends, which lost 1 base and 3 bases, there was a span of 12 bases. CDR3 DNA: TGTGCTAGTGGTTTGGCCGGACGGGGGCCTAATGAAAAACTGTTTTTT. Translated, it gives CASGLAGRGPNEKLFF. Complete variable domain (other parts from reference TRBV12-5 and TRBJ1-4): DARVTQTPRHKVTEMGQEVTMRCQPILGHNTVFWYRQTMMQGLELLAYFRNRAPLDDSGMPKDRFSAEMPDATLATLKIQPSEPRDSAVYFCASGLAGRGPNEKLFFGSGTQLSVL.

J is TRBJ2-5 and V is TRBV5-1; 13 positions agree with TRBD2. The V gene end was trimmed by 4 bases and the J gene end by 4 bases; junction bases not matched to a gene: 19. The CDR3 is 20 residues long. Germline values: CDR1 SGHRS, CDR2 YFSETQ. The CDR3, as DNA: TGCGCCAGCAGCCCGGGACTAGCGGGGACCATGCTGGGATTCGTAGAGACCCAGTACTTC. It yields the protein CASSPGLAGTMLGFVETQYF.

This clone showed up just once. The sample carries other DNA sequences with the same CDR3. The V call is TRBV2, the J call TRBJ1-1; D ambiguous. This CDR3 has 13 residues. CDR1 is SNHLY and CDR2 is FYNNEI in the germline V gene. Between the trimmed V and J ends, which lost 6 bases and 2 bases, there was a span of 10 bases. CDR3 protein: CASSPTGNTEAFF. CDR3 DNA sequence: TGTGCCAGCAGCCCAACTGGAAACACTGAAGCTTTCTTT.